The following is a TCR beta chain sequence with its context. With V trimmed by 5 bases and J by 4 bases, 11 bases remained unmatched. Germline assignment: CDR1 SGHNT and CDR2 YENEEA. This CDR3 is built from 16 residues. The table came from immunoSEQ multiplex PCR; TCRdb's copy has only in-frame clones and leaves some out. The repertoire holds fewer than 90,000 clones, approximately 91% seen once, with around 5.5% in the top ten. This sample stems from a study of T cell responses to AZD1222 COVID-19 vaccine. The source was peripheral blood, collected 28 days after the second AZD1222 dose. The chain carries TRBV11-3 and TRBJ1-1; TRBD1 agrees at 9 bases. The receptor comes from an adult who received the AZD1222 COVID-19 vaccine. The CDR3 spells CASSPGQGEGVTEAFF. CDR3 DNA: TGTGCCAGCAGCCCGGGACAGGGAGAAGGGGTCACTGAAGCTTTCTTT.